This T cell receptor (beta chain) appears in the sequencing data of a study of cytomegalovirus exposure and HLA in healthy donors. The PCR had 60 Vbeta and 13 Jbeta primers. Sequencing was performed with immunoSEQ multiplex PCR; in TCRdb, only in-frame clones are kept and a portion is missing. Counted here are about 120,000 clones, over 75% occurring once; the ten biggest clones make up around 1.4%. Regarding this clone: An end of the junction does not agree with germline; a read error may underlie this.

The receptor was derived from a woman aged 18-30 years in good health and CMV-seronegative. The sequenced material came from PBMCs.

This CDR3 is CASSVGTAKNSQYF. The DNA for the CDR3 is TGTGCCAGCAGCGTGGGTACGGCCAAAAACAGTCAGTACTTC. The rearrangement joins TRBV9 to TRBJ2-4; D remains ambiguous. CDR3 size: 14 residues. Germline V gene lookup returns CDR1 SGDLS and CDR2 YYNGEE.